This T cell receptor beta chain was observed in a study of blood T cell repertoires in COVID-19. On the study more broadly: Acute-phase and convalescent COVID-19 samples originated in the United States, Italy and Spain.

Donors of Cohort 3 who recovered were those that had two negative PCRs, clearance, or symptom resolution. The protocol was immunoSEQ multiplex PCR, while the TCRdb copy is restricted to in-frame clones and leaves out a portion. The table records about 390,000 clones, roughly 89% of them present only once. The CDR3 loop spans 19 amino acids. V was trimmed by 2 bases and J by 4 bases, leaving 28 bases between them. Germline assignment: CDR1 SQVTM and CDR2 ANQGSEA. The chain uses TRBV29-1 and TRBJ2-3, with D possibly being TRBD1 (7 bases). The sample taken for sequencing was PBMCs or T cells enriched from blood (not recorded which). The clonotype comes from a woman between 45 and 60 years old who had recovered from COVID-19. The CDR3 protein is CSVERSGTALAHDPDTQYF. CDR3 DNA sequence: TGCAGCGTTGAACGTTCCGGGACAGCACTAGCCCACGACCCAGATACGCAGTATTTT.